A selection of T cell receptor beta chains follows, all from one sample in a study of T cells of healthy individuals. Each CDR3 protein gets one entry after TCRdb re-called the 5' RACE reads with MiXCR. The sample lists more than 85,000 distinct CDR3 sequences; 17% were seen once. The receptors were gathered from a human donor in good health. Each CDR3 is given with its conserved first and last residue. The order of the fields is V gene, D gene, clone size, J gene, CDR3 DNA, CDR3 protein. D genes are given only for firm matches. Only part of the rows carry a size: once, few, many, or a class if the clone is expanded.

V gene: TRBV28
D gene: -
clone size: -
J gene: TRBJ1-5
CDR3 DNA: TGTGCCAGCAGCTACAGGCTCCGGGGCAATCAGCCCCAGCATTTT
CDR3 protein: CASSYRLRGNQPQHF

V gene: TRBV6-5
D gene: -
clone size: -
J gene: TRBJ2-7
CDR3 DNA: TGTGCCTCCAAGGAGGGCCGTGGGTATTACGAGCAGTACTTC
CDR3 protein: CASKEGRGYYEQYF

V gene: TRBV9
D gene: -
clone size: -
J gene: TRBJ1-6
CDR3 DNA: TGTGCCAGCAGCGTATCGGGGGGTGGGAATTCACCCCTCCACTTT
CDR3 protein: CASSVSGGGNSPLHF

V gene: TRBV11-2
D gene: -
clone size: many
J gene: TRBJ1-1
CDR3 DNA: TGTGCCAGCAGCTTAGTTGGTGAAGCTTTCTTT
CDR3 protein: CASSLVGEAFF

V gene: TRBV6-5
D gene: TRBD1
clone size: many
J gene: TRBJ2-7
CDR3 DNA: TGTGCCAGCAGTGGGGGACAGTCATCCTACGAGCAGTACTTC
CDR3 protein: CASSGGQSSYEQYF

V gene: TRBV5-1
D gene: TRBD1
clone size: -
J gene: TRBJ2-2
CDR3 DNA: TGCGCCGGCAGCCCGACCGACAGGGTAGCCACCGGGGAGCTGTTTTTT
CDR3 protein: CAGSPTDRVATGELFF

V gene: TRBV20-1
D gene: -
clone size: -
J gene: TRBJ2-5
CDR3 DNA: TGCAGTGCAAAAACAAGTACACAAGAGACCCAGTACTTC
CDR3 protein: CSAKTSTQETQYF

V gene: TRBV18
D gene: -
clone size: few
J gene: TRBJ2-7
CDR3 DNA: TGTGCCAGCTCACCACGGCAGGCCAGGGCCGGTGAGCAGTACTTC
CDR3 protein: CASSPRQARAGEQYF

V gene: TRBV19
D gene: TRBD2
clone size: -
J gene: TRBJ2-1
CDR3 DNA: TGTGCCAGTACGGGGGGATGGGTAGATGAGCAGTTCTTC
CDR3 protein: CASTGGWVDEQFF

V gene: TRBV4-1
D gene: -
clone size: -
J gene: TRBJ1-1
CDR3 DNA: TGCGCCAGCAGCCAGCGTCACGGGGGGAGTACTGAAGCTTTCTTT
CDR3 protein: CASSQRHGGSTEAFF

V gene: TRBV10-3
D gene: -
clone size: -
J gene: TRBJ1-4
CDR3 DNA: TGTGCCATCAGTGACTCGGGGGAAAAACTGTTTTTT
CDR3 protein: CAISDSGEKLFF

V gene: TRBV29-1
D gene: -
clone size: many
J gene: TRBJ2-5
CDR3 DNA: TGCAGCGTTGACGAGGTGGGGAAGACCCAGTACTTC
CDR3 protein: CSVDEVGKTQYF

V gene: TRBV10-3
D gene: -
clone size: few
J gene: TRBJ2-1
CDR3 DNA: TGTGCCATCAGTGTTAAGGTAGGGGTGAATGAGCAGTTCTTC
CDR3 protein: CAISVKVGVNEQFF

V gene: TRBV28
D gene: TRBD1
clone size: -
J gene: TRBJ1-2
CDR3 DNA: TGTGCCAGCAGCCCGGGACAGGGCGGGAGGTATGGCTACACCTTC
CDR3 protein: CASSPGQGGRYGYTF

V gene: TRBV4-2
D gene: -
clone size: few
J gene: TRBJ1-1
CDR3 DNA: TGTGCCAGCAGCCAAGTTAAGGTCAGGGCTGAGAACACTGAAGCTTTCTTT
CDR3 protein: CASSQVKVRAENTEAFF

V gene: TRBV6-2/TRBV6-3
D gene: -
clone size: many
J gene: TRBJ2-1
CDR3 DNA: TGTGCCAGCAGTTACTCGGGACTAACCCGGGGGCTTAATGAGCAGTTCTTC
CDR3 protein: CASSYSGLTRGLNEQFF

V gene: TRBV28
D gene: -
clone size: few
J gene: TRBJ2-3
CDR3 DNA: TGTGCCAGCAGTTCAGAAACCCGGACTTACACTAGGGGCACAGATACGCAGTATTTT
CDR3 protein: CASSSETRTYTRGTDTQYF

V gene: TRBV4-3
D gene: -
clone size: -
J gene: TRBJ2-1
CDR3 DNA: TGCGCCAGCAGCCAAGAGTTTAGGAACGCGAATGAGCAGTTCTTC
CDR3 protein: CASSQEFRNANEQFF

V gene: TRBV20-1
D gene: TRBD2
clone size: medium-sized
J gene: TRBJ2-3
CDR3 DNA: TGCAGTGCCACTCAGTTGGGACTAGCGGGCACAGATACGCAGTATTTT
CDR3 protein: CSATQLGLAGTDTQYF

V gene: TRBV5-6
D gene: TRBD1
clone size: -
J gene: TRBJ1-1
CDR3 DNA: TGTGCCAGCAGCCAGGGCCTACAGGGGGCCGCTGAAGCTTTCTTT
CDR3 protein: CASSQGLQGAAEAFF

V gene: TRBV5-1
D gene: -
clone size: -
J gene: TRBJ1-1
CDR3 DNA: TGCGCCAGCAGCTTGAATAGGGTTGCTGAAGCTTTCTTT
CDR3 protein: CASSLNRVAEAFF

V gene: TRBV15
D gene: -
clone size: -
J gene: TRBJ2-5
CDR3 DNA: TGTGCCACCAGCACTGAAGACTCCCAAGAGACCCAGTACTTC
CDR3 protein: CATSTEDSQETQYF

V gene: TRBV24-1
D gene: TRBD2
clone size: many
J gene: TRBJ2-1
CDR3 DNA: TGTGCCACCAGTAGCGGGGGGCCACTTTACAATGAGCAGTTCTTC
CDR3 protein: CATSSGGPLYNEQFF

V gene: TRBV6-5
D gene: -
clone size: many
J gene: TRBJ2-7
CDR3 DNA: TGTGCCAGCAGCCGGACAGCCTACGAGCAGTACTTC
CDR3 protein: CASSRTAYEQYF

V gene: TRBV20-1
D gene: -
clone size: -
J gene: TRBJ2-2
CDR3 DNA: TGCAGTGCTAAACTAGCGAACACCGGGGAGCTGTTTTTT
CDR3 protein: CSAKLANTGELFF

V gene: TRBV11-3
D gene: TRBD1
clone size: few
J gene: TRBJ2-5
CDR3 DNA: TGTGCCAGCAGCCTCAAACAGACAGGGCGAGAGACCCAGTACTTC
CDR3 protein: CASSLKQTGRETQYF

V gene: TRBV30
D gene: -
clone size: many
J gene: TRBJ1-2
CDR3 DNA: TGTGCCTGGACGGGCCGGGCATCTGATGGCTACACCTTC
CDR3 protein: CAWTGRASDGYTF

V gene: TRBV2
D gene: -
clone size: -
J gene: TRBJ2-7
CDR3 DNA: TGTGCCAGCAGTGTCCCCAGGGCGGGCCCAAACTCCTACGAGCAGTACTTC
CDR3 protein: CASSVPRAGPNSYEQYF

V gene: TRBV20-1
D gene: -
clone size: many
J gene: TRBJ1-5
CDR3 DNA: TGCAGTGCGGGGGGGATCGGTCAGCCCCAGCATTTT
CDR3 protein: CSAGGIGQPQHF

V gene: TRBV10-3
D gene: TRBD2
clone size: many
J gene: TRBJ2-3
CDR3 DNA: TGTGCCTCGGTAGCGGGGGGGCCCGGTACAGATACGCAGTATTTT
CDR3 protein: CASVAGGPGTDTQYF

V gene: TRBV2
D gene: -
clone size: -
J gene: TRBJ2-1
CDR3 DNA: TGTGCCAGCAGGGTCCGCGGCGATGAGCAGTTCTTC
CDR3 protein: CASRVRGDEQFF

V gene: TRBV5-1
D gene: -
clone size: -
J gene: TRBJ1-5
CDR3 DNA: TGCGCCAGCAGCTTGGTACCGGGGAAGCAGCCCCAGCATTTT
CDR3 protein: CASSLVPGKQPQHF

V gene: TRBV7-2
D gene: TRBD1
clone size: few
J gene: TRBJ1-1
CDR3 DNA: TGTGCCAGCAGGGTATCCAGGGGGACTGGGGCTTTCTTT
CDR3 protein: CASRVSRGTGAFF

V gene: TRBV28
D gene: TRBD1
clone size: -
J gene: TRBJ1-5
CDR3 DNA: TGTGCCAGCAGTCCCCGACAGGGAACTCAGCCCCAGCATTTT
CDR3 protein: CASSPRQGTQPQHF

V gene: TRBV10-3
D gene: TRBD2
clone size: -
J gene: TRBJ2-1
CDR3 DNA: TGTGCCATTTCACCCAAGCTAGCGGGGGGATACAATGAGCAGTTCTTC
CDR3 protein: CAISPKLAGGYNEQFF

V gene: TRBV11-2
D gene: -
clone size: few
J gene: TRBJ1-1
CDR3 DNA: TGTGCCAGCAGCTTAGAGGGTCACACTGAAGCTTTCTTT
CDR3 protein: CASSLEGHTEAFF

V gene: TRBV29-1
D gene: -
clone size: -
J gene: TRBJ2-3
CDR3 DNA: TGCAGCTGTATAGGGCTAGCCAGCACAGATACGCAGTATTTT
CDR3 protein: CSCIGLASTDTQYF

V gene: TRBV20-1
D gene: -
clone size: -
J gene: TRBJ2-3
CDR3 DNA: TGCAGTGCTAGAGCAGAGGAAGATACGCAGTATTTT
CDR3 protein: CSARAEEDTQYF

V gene: TRBV28
D gene: -
clone size: few
J gene: TRBJ2-3
CDR3 DNA: TGTGCCAGCAGTTTCACTAGCCGCACAGATACGCAGTATTTT
CDR3 protein: CASSFTSRTDTQYF

V gene: TRBV3-1
D gene: -
clone size: many
J gene: TRBJ2-7
CDR3 DNA: TGTGCCAGCAGCCAAGGCAGGAGCGAGCAGTACTTC
CDR3 protein: CASSQGRSEQYF

V gene: TRBV4-2
D gene: TRBD2
clone size: -
J gene: TRBJ2-7
CDR3 DNA: TGTGCCAGCAGCCAAAGTCAACCAGCGGGATTTAACTACGAGCAGTACTTC
CDR3 protein: CASSQSQPAGFNYEQYF

V gene: TRBV7-2
D gene: TRBD2
clone size: many
J gene: TRBJ2-1
CDR3 DNA: TGTGCCAGCAGCTTTAGCGGGCGACCTCTGTGGGAGCAGTTCTTC
CDR3 protein: CASSFSGRPLWEQFF

V gene: TRBV6-2/TRBV6-3
D gene: -
clone size: -
J gene: TRBJ2-1
CDR3 DNA: TGTGCCAGCAGTTCCCTGAGCTATGAGCAGTTCTTC
CDR3 protein: CASSSLSYEQFF

V gene: TRBV6-6
D gene: -
clone size: -
J gene: TRBJ2-3
CDR3 DNA: TGTGCCAGCAGAAACCCGGGGGTAGCAGATACGCAGTATTTT
CDR3 protein: CASRNPGVADTQYF

V gene: TRBV7-9
D gene: -
clone size: many
J gene: TRBJ2-1
CDR3 DNA: TGTGCCAGCAGCTTGAGGGGTGATGAGCAGTTCTTC
CDR3 protein: CASSLRGDEQFF

V gene: TRBV3-1
D gene: -
clone size: many
J gene: TRBJ2-3
CDR3 DNA: TGTGCCAGCAGATCAAACAGGGAAAGCACAGATACGCAGTATTTT
CDR3 protein: CASRSNRESTDTQYF

V gene: TRBV20-1
D gene: TRBD2
clone size: many
J gene: TRBJ2-7
CDR3 DNA: TGCAGTGCTAGGACTAGCGGGAGCGAGCAGTACTTC
CDR3 protein: CSARTSGSEQYF

V gene: TRBV6-4
D gene: -
clone size: many
J gene: TRBJ2-1
CDR3 DNA: TGTGCCAGCAGTGGTGGCGGAGACTACAATGAGCAGTTCTTC
CDR3 protein: CASSGGGDYNEQFF

V gene: TRBV4-1
D gene: -
clone size: -
J gene: TRBJ2-7
CDR3 DNA: TGCGCCAGCAGCCAAGCGGCAGGCGAGCAGTACTTC
CDR3 protein: CASSQAAGEQYF

V gene: TRBV3-1
D gene: TRBD1
clone size: many
J gene: TRBJ2-1
CDR3 DNA: TGTGCCAGCAGCAAATGGGACAGTTACAATGAGCAGTTCTTC
CDR3 protein: CASSKWDSYNEQFF

V gene: TRBV3-1
D gene: -
clone size: many
J gene: TRBJ2-7
CDR3 DNA: TGTGCCAGCAGCCAAGAGGGCGGTCAGTACGAGCAGTACTTC
CDR3 protein: CASSQEGGQYEQYF

V gene: TRBV5-4
D gene: TRBD1
clone size: many
J gene: TRBJ2-5
CDR3 DNA: TGTGCCAGCAGCTTGGCACTCACAGGGGAAGGGTATGGAGTCCAGTACTTC
CDR3 protein: CASSLALTGEGYGVQYF

V gene: TRBV12-3/TRBV12-4
D gene: -
clone size: few
J gene: TRBJ2-1
CDR3 DNA: TGTGCCAGCAGTTTTTTCGGCAGGGGGGCCAGTGAGCAGTTCTTC
CDR3 protein: CASSFFGRGASEQFF

V gene: TRBV4-1
D gene: -
clone size: few
J gene: TRBJ1-5
CDR3 DNA: TGCGCCAGCAGCCAAGTAGAGGGGATAGGCAATCAGCCCCAGCATTTT
CDR3 protein: CASSQVEGIGNQPQHF

V gene: TRBV6-5
D gene: -
clone size: -
J gene: TRBJ2-3
CDR3 DNA: TGTGCCAGCAGTCACCGGAGAGGGGCCAGCACAGATACGCAGTATTTT
CDR3 protein: CASSHRRGASTDTQYF

V gene: TRBV11-2
D gene: -
clone size: many
J gene: TRBJ1-1
CDR3 DNA: TGTGCCAGCAGCTTAGGGGGGGCTACGAACACTGAAGCTTTCTTT
CDR3 protein: CASSLGGATNTEAFF